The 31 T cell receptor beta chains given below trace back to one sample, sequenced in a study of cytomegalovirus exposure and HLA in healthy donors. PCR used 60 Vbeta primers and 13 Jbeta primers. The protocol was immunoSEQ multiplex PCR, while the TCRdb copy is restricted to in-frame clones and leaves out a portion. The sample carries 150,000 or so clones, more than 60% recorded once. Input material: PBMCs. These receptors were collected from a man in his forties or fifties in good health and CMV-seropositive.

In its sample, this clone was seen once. DNA of the CDR3: TGTGCCAGCAGCCCCGGGACTAGCGGGGTTTACGGGCAGTTCTTC. This encodes CASSPGTSGVYGQFF. The chain employs TRBV11-2 and TRBJ2-1, with 13 bases identical to TRBD2. Trimming removed 5 bases from V and 12 bases from J; junction bases left unmatched: 10. This CDR3 contains 15 residues. Germline V CDR1 and CDR2: SGHAT, FQNNGV. The whole variable domain, filled in from reference TRBV11-2 and TRBJ2-1, reads EAGVAQSPRYKIIEKRQSVAFWCNPISGHATLYWYQQILGQGPKLLIQFQNNGVVDDSQLPKDRFSAERLKGVDSTLKIQPAKLEDSAVYLCASSPGTSGVYGQFFGPGTRLTVL.

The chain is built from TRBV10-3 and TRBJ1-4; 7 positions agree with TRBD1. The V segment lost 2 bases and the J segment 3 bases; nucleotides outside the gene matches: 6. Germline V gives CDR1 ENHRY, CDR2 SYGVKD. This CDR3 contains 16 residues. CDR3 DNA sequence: TGTGCCATCAGTGAGAAGGTGGGGACAGCTAATGAAAAACTGTTTTTT. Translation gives CAISEKVGTANEKLFF.

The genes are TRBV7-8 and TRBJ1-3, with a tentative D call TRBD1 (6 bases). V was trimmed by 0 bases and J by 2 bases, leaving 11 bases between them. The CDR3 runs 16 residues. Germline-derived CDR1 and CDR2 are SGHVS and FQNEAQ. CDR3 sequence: CASSLAYEGAGNTIYF. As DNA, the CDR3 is TGTGCCAGCAGCTTAGCCTACGAGGGGGCTGGAAACACCATATATTTT.

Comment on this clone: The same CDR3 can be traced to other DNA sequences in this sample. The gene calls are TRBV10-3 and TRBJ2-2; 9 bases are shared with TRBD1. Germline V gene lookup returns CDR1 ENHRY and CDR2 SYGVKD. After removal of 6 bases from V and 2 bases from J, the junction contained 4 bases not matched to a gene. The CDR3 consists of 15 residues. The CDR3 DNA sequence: TGTGCCATCAGACCGGGACAGGGTAACACCGGGGAGCTGTTTTTT. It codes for CAIRPGQGNTGELFF.

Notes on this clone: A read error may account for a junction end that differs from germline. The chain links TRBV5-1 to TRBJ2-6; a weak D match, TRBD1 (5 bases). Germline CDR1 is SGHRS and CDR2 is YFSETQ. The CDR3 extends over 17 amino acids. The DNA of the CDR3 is TGCGCCAGCAGCTTGGAGAGCGTGAACTCTGGGGCCAACGGCCTGACTTTC. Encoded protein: CASSLESVNSGANGLTF.

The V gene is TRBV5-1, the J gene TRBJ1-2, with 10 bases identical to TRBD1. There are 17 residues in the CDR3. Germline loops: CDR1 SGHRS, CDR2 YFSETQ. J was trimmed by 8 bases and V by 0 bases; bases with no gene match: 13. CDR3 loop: CASSLDPTGGASSGYTF. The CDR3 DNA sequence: TGCGCCAGCAGCTTGGATCCGACAGGGGGCGCTTCGTCCGGCTACACCTTC.

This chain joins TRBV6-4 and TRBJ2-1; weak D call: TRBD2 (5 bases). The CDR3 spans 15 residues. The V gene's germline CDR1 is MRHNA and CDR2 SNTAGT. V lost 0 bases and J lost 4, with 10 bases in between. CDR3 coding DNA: TGTGCCAGCAGTGACTCGGGAGTAGGTTACAATGAGCAGTTCTTC. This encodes CASSDSGVGYNEQFF.

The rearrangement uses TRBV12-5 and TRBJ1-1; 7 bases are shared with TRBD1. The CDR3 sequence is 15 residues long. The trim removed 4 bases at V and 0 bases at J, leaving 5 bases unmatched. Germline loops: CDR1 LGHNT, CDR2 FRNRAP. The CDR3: CASGSRGQLNTEAFF. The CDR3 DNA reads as TGTGCTAGTGGTTCACGGGGACAGCTGAACACTGAAGCTTTCTTT.

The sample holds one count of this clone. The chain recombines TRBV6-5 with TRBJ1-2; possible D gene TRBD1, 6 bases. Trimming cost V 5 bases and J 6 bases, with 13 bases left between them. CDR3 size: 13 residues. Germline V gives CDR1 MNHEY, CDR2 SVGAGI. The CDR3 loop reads CASSPGQSHGYTF. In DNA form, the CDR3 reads TGTGCCAGCAGTCCTGGACAGAGCCATGGCTACACCTTC.

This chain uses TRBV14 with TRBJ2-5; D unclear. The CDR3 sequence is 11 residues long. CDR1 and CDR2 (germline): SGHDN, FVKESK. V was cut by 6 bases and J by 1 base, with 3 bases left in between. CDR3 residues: CASSLQETQYF. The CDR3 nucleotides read TGTGCCAGCAGTCTCCAAGAGACCCAGTACTTC.

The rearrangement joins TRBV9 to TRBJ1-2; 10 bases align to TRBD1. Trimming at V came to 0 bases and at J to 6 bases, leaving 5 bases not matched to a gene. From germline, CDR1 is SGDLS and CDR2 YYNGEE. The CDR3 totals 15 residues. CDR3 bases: TGTGCCAGCAGCGTAGATGGGACAGGGGACGATGGCTACACCTTC. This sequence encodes CASSVDGTGDDGYTF.

The CDR3 bases are TGTGCCAGCAGCTCTTACACCGGGGAGCTGTTTTTT. It translates to CASSSYTGELFF. The chain combines TRBV5-5 with TRBJ2-2; D gene ambiguous. Deletions cut 3 bases from V and 3 bases from J, with 3 bases between. Germline V gene sequence: CDR1 SGHKS, CDR2 YYEKEE (reference sequence). This CDR3 has 12 amino acids.

CDR3 region: CASSPQGAGGTGEQYF. The CDR3 nucleotides read TGTGCCAGCTCACCACAGGGCGCGGGAGGAACGGGTGAGCAGTACTTC. The rearrangement joins TRBV18 to TRBJ2-7; the match to TRBD2 covers 8 bases. V was clipped by 1 base and J by 7 bases; unmatched bases: 12. CDR3 size: 16 residues. The germline V gene has CDR1 KGHSH and CDR2 LQKENI.

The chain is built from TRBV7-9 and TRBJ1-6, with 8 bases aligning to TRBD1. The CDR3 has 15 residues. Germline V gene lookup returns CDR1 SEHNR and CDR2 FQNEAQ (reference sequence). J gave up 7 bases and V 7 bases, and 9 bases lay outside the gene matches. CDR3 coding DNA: TGTGCCAGCACCGTTGACAGGGGAGAAAATTCACCCCTCCACTTT. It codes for CASTVDRGENSPLHF.

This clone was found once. CDR3 DNA sequence: TGTGCCAGCAGTGAGGGACTAGCGGATGAGCAGTTCTTC. Translation gives CASSEGLADEQFF. The chain joins TRBV6-4 to TRBJ2-1, with TRBD2 matching over 11 bases. The CDR3 is 13 residues long. CDR1 is MRHNA and CDR2 is SNTAGT in the germline V gene. Germline trimming cut 3 bases from V and 8 bases from J; bases unmatched to any gene: 0.

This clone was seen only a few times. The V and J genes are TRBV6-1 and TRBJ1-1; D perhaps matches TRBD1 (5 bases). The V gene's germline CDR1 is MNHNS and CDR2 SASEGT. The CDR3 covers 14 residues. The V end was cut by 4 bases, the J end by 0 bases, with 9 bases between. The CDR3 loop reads CASSVTVMNTEAFF. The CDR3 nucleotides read TGTGCCAGCAGTGTGACAGTTATGAACACTGAAGCTTTCTTT.

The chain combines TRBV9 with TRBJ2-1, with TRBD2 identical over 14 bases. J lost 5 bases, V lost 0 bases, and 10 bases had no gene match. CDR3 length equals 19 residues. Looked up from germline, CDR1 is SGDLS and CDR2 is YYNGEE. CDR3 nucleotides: TGTGCCAGCAGCGTAGCGATCGGGGGGGGACTAGCGGGAGACAATGAGCAGTTCTTC. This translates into CASSVAIGGGLAGDNEQFF. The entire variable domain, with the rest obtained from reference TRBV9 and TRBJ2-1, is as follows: DSGVTQTPKHLITATGQRVTLRCSPRSGDLSVYWYQQSLDQGLQFLIQYYNGEERAKGNILERFSAQQFPDLHSELNLSSLELGDSALYFCASSVAIGGGLAGDNEQFFGPGTRLTVL.

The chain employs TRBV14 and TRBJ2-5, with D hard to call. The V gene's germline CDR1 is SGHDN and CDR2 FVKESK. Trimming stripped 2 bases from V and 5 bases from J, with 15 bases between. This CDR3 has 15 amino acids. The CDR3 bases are TGTGCCAGCAGCCAAAGAAGGCAGCTAGGCGAGACCCAGTACTTC. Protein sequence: CASSQRRQLGETQYF.

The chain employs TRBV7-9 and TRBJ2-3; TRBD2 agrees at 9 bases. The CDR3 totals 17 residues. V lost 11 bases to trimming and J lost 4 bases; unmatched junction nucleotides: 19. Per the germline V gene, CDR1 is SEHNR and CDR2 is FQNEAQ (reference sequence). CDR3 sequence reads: CAGISASAAGGPDTQYF. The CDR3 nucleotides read TGTGCCGGCATCTCCGCTTCTGCGGCGGGGGGGCCAGATACGCAGTATTTT. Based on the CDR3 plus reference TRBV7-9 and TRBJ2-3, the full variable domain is DTGVSQNPRHKITKRGQNVTFRCDPISEHNRLYWYRQTLGQGPEFLTYFQNEAQLEKSRLLSDRFSAERPKGSFSTLEIQRTEQGDSAMYLCAGISASAAGGPDTQYFGPGTRLTVL.

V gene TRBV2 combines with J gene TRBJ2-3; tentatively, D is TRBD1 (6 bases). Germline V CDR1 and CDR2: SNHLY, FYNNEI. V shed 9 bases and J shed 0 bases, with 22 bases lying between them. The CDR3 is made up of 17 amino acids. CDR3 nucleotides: TGTGCCAGTGGGGGCCGACTAATAGCTGTGAGCACAGATACGCAGTATTTT. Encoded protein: CASGGRLIAVSTDTQYF.

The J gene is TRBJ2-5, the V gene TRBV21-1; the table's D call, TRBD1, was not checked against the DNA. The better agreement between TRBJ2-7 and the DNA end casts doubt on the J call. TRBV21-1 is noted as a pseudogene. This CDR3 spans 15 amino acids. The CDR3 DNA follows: TGTGCCAGCAGCAACCAGGGGGCAGGAGCCTACGAGCAGTACTTC. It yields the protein CASSNQGAGAYEQYF.

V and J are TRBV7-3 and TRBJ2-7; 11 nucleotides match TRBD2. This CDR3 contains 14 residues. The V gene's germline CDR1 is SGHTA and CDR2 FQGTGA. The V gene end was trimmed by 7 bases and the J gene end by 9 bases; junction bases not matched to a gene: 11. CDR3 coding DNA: TGTGCCAGCAAGGGGACTAGCGGAAGGGGTGGGCAGTACTTC. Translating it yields CASKGTSGRGGQYF.

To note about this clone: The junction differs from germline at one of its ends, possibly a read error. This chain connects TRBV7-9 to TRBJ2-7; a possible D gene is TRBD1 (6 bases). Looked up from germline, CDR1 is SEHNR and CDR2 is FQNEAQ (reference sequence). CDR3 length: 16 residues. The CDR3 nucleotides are TGTTCCAGCAGCTCATCTTACTCGGGACATCTCTACGAGCAGTACTTC. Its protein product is CSSSSSYSGHLYEQYF.

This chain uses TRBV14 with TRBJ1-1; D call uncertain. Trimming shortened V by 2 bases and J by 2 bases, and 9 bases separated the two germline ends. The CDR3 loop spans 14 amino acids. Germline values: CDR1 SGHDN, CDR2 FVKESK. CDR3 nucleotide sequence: TGTGCCAGCAGCCAATACGCCTATAACACTGAAGCTTTCTTT. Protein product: CASSQYAYNTEAFF.

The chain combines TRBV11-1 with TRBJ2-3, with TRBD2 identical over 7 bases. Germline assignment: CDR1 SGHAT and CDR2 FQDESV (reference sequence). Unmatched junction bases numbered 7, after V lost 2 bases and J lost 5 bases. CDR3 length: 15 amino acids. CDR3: CASSLRRIAGDTQYF. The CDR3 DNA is TGTGCCAGCAGCTTAAGACGGATAGCGGGAGATACGCAGTATTTT.

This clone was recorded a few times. The CDR3 DNA sequence: TGCGCCAGCATGAACAGGGATGGGAACACTGAAGCTTTCTTT. This codes for CASMNRDGNTEAFF. This chain uses TRBV5-1 with TRBJ1-1, with a weak D call TRBD1 (6 bases). Germline V gives CDR1 SGHRS, CDR2 YFSETQ. The CDR3 is 14 amino acids. With 6 bases removed from V and 1 base from J, the gap between germline ends came to 13 bases.

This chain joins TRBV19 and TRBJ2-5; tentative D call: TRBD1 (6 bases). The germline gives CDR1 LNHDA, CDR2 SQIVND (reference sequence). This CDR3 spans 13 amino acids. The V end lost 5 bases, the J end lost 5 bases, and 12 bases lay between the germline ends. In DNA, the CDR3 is TGTGCCAGTAGTCCACAGGGTCGGGAGACCCAGTACTTC. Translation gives CASSPQGRETQYF.

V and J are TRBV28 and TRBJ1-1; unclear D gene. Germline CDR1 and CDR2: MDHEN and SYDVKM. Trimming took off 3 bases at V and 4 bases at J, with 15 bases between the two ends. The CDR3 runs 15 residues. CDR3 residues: CASSLITLSGTEAFF. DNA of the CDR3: TGTGCCAGCAGTTTGATAACACTAAGCGGCACTGAAGCTTTCTTT. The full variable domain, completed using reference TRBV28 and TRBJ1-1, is DVKVTQSSRYLVKRTGEKVFLECVQDMDHENMFWYRQDPGLGLRLIYFSYDVKMKEKGDIPEGYSVSREKKERFSLILESASTNQTSMYLCASSLITLSGTEAFFGQGTRLTVV.

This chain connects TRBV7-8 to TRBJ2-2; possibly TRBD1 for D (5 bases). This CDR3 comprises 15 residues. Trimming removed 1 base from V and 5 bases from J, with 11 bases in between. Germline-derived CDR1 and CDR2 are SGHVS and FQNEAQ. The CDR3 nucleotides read TGTGCCAGCAGCTTAGGACAGACGCGGACCGGGGAGCTGTTTTTT. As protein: CASSLGQTRTGELFF.

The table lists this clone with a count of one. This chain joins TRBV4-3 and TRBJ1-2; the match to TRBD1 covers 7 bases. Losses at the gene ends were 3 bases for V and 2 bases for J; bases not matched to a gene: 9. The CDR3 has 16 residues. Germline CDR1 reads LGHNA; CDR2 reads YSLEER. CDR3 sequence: CASSQDITGENYGYTF. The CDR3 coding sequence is TGCGCCAGCAGCCAGGACATAACAGGGGAAAACTATGGCTACACCTTC.

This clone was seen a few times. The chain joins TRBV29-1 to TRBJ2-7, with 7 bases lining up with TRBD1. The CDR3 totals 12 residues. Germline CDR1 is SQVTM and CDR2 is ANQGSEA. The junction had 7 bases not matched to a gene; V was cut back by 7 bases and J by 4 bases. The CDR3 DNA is TGCAGCGCCGGACAGGACCGTTACGAGCAGTACTTC. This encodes CSAGQDRYEQYF.